The rows below give T cell receptor beta chains drawn from one sample of a study of cytomegalovirus exposure and HLA in healthy donors. Using immunoSEQ multiplex PCR, the repertoire was profiled, and TCRdb retains in-frame clones only, with some absent. The sample consists of 85,000 to 120,000 clones, about two thirds of them appearing once. What was sequenced was PBMCs. All receptors derive from a boy aged 5-17 years in good health and CMV-seronegative. The CDR3 runs from the conserved cysteine through the conserved F or W. A D gene is named only where the DNA matches it firmly. Not all rows give a size; the values are once, few, many and, for expanded clones, a class.

>-|TRBV7-2|-|TRBJ1-2
TGTGCCAGCAGCTTAGCGCTACCCGGACCAACAGGGAACTATGGCTACACCTTC
CASSLALPGPTGNYGYTF
>TRBD1|TRBV5-1|-|TRBJ2-7
TGCGCCAGCAGCTTGATATCAGGGGGCGAGCAGTACTTC
CASSLISGGEQYF
>-|TRBV4-1|-|TRBJ1-2
TGCGCCAGCAGCCAAGAGACAGGAGGAACCCACCTAAAAAGGACGTTTAACTATGGCTACACCTTC
CASSQETGGTHLKRTFNYGYTF
>TRBD2|TRBV6-5|-|TRBJ2-7
TGTGCCAGCAGTTACTCGGGGGGGTCCTACGAGCAGTACTTC
CASSYSGGSYEQYF
>-|TRBV15|-|TRBJ2-1
TGTGCCACCAGCCCACGGGGCTCCTACAATGAGCAGTTCTTC
CATSPRGSYNEQFF
>-|TRBV28|-|TRBJ1-3
TGTGCCAGCAGTGTGCCGGGAGGCTTAAACACCATATATTTT
CASSVPGGLNTIYF
>-|TRBV25-1|-|TRBJ2-7
TGTGCCAGCTCCCAACAGGGCTACGAGCAGTACTTC
CASSQQGYEQYF
>TRBD2|TRBV5-4|-|TRBJ2-1
TGTGCCAGCAGCCCCCAGGCGGGAGGATATGAGCAGTTCTTC
CASSPQAGGYEQFF
>TRBD2|TRBV11-3|-|TRBJ2-7
TGTGCCAGCGGGCGGCGGGGGAAGTCCTACGAGCAGTACTTC
CASGRRGKSYEQYF
>-|TRBV30|-|TRBJ1-2
TGTGCCTGGAGTGTACGGAGAATCTATGGCTACACCTTC
CAWSVRRIYGYTF
>TRBD1|TRBV15|few|TRBJ2-2
TGTGCCACCAGCAGACCGGGACAGGGACGCACCGGGGAGCTGTTTTTT
CATSRPGQGRTGELFF
>-|TRBV7-9|-|TRBJ2-7
TGTGCCAGCAGCTTAGGGGCGGGCAGCTCCTACGAGCAGTACTTC
CASSLGAGSSYEQYF
>TRBD2|TRBV5-8|-|TRBJ2-5
TGTGCCAGCAGCGCCCGACTAGCGGGGAAAGAGACCCAGTACTTC
CASSARLAGKETQYF
>-|TRBV28|-|TRBJ1-2
TGTGCCAGCAGTTCGGTGGGGGAGGGCTATGGCTACACCTTC
CASSSVGEGYGYTF
>TRBD1|TRBV7-9|-|TRBJ1-1
TGTGCCAGCAGCCCCCGTAGGACAGGGGTACCTATGAACACTGAAGCTTTCTTT
CASSPRRTGVPMNTEAFF
>TRBD1|TRBV5-6|-|TRBJ2-5
TGTGCCAGCAGCTGGGTGACAGGGGTGGTAGAGACCCAGTACTTC
CASSWVTGVVETQYF
>-|TRBV25-1|once|TRBJ1-1
TGTGCCAGCCGCCTAGGGGCTATGAACACTGAAGCTTTCTTT
CASRLGAMNTEAFF
>TRBD2|TRBV5-4|-|TRBJ2-1
TGTGCCAGCAGTTCAGGGACTAGCGGGATTTATGAGCAGTTCTTC
CASSSGTSGIYEQFF
>-|TRBV5-4|-|TRBJ1-2
TGTGCCAGCGCCAGGGTTGACTATGGCTACACCTTC
CASARVDYGYTF
>TRBD1|TRBV4-1|-|TRBJ2-7
TGCGCCAGCAGCCCATCGACGACAGGGACCTTCTACGAGCAGTACTTC
CASSPSTTGTFYEQYF
>-|TRBV28|once|TRBJ1-5
TGTGCCAGCAGTTCAGGGGTAGGTTATCAGCCCCAGCATTTT
CASSSGVGYQPQHF
>-|TRBV30|-|TRBJ1-2
TGTGCCTGGAGTGTACGCAGGGATCACTATGGCTACACCTTC
CAWSVRRDHYGYTF
>-|TRBV2|-|TRBJ2-7
TGTGCCAGCAGTGATGCGGTCAAATACGAGCAGTACTTC
CASSDAVKYEQYF
>TRBD2|TRBV6-7|-|TRBJ2-1
TGTGCCAGCAGTTACCTCCCCGTGCGGGGGGGCCGGAATGAGCAGTTCTTC
CASSYLPVRGGRNEQFF
>-|TRBV6-5|-|TRBJ1-1
TGTGCCAGCAGGAACAGGGTGAACACTGAAGCTTTCTTT
CASRNRVNTEAFF
>-|TRBV29-1|once|TRBJ2-3
TGCAGCGTTGAATCGGGCACAGATACGCAGTATTTT
CSVESGTDTQYF
>-|TRBV6-4|few|TRBJ2-7
TGTGCCAGCAGTGACTCCCCGGGGGACGAGCAGTACTTC
CASSDSPGDEQYF
>TRBD2|TRBV5-6|-|TRBJ2-5
TGTGCCAGCAGCTTGCGGGGGGGTGGGGAGACCCAGTACTTC
CASSLRGGGETQYF
>-|TRBV5-8|-|TRBJ1-1
TGTGCCAGCAGCTACGGAGCTTCCGAAGCTTTCTTT
CASSYGASEAFF
>TRBD1|TRBV6-6|-|TRBJ1-2
TGTGCCAGCAGTTCCCTAGGGACAGGTACTTATGGCTACACCTTC
CASSSLGTGTYGYTF
>-|TRBV19|-|TRBJ1-5
TGTGCCAGTAGCTTCGGGGTAAATCAGCCCCAGCATTTT
CASSFGVNQPQHF